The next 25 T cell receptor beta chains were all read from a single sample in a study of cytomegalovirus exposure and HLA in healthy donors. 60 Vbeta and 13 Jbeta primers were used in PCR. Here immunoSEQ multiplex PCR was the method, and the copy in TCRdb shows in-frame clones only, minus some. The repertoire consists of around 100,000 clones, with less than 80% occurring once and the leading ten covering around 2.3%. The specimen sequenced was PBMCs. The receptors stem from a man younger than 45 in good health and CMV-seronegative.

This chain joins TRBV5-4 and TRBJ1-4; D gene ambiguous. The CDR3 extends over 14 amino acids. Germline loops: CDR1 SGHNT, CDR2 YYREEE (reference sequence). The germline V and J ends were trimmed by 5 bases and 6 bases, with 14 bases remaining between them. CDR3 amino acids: CASREVPKYEKLFF. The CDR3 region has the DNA TGTGCCAGCAGGGAGGTGCCTAAGTATGAAAAACTGTTTTTT.

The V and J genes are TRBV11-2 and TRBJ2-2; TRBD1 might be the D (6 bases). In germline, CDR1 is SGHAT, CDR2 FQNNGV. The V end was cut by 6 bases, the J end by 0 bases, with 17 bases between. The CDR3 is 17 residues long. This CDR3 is CASSMGAEISNTGELFF. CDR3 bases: TGTGCCAGCAGTATGGGGGCAGAAATATCGAACACCGGGGAGCTGTTTTTT.

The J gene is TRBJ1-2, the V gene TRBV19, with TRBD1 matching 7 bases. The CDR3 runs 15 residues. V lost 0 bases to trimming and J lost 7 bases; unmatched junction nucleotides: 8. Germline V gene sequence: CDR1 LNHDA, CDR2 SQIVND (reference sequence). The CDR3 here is CASSIDLTGDLGYTF. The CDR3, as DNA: TGTGCCAGTAGTATAGATTTAACAGGGGATCTTGGCTACACCTTC.

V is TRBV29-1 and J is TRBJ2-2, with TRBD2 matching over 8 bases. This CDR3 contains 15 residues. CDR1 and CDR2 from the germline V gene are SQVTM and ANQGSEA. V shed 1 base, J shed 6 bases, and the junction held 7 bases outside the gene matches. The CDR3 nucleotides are TGCAGCGTTGAAGTTCAGCGGGGGAGACCCGGGGAGCTGTTTTTT. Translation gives CSVEVQRGRPGELFF.

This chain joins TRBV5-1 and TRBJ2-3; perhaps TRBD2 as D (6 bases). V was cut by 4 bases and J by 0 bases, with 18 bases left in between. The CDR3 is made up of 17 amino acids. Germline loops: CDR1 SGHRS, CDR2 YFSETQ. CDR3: CASSLRGAGTSTDTQYF. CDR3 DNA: TGCGCCAGCAGCCTAAGGGGCGCGGGAACTAGCACAGATACGCAGTATTTT. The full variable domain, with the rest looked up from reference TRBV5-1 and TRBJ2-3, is KAGVTQTPRYLIKTRGQQVTLSCSPISGHRSVSWYQQTPGQGLQFLFEYFSETQRNKGNFPGRFSGRQFSNSRSEMNVSTLELGDSALYLCASSLRGAGTSTDTQYFGPGTRLTVL.

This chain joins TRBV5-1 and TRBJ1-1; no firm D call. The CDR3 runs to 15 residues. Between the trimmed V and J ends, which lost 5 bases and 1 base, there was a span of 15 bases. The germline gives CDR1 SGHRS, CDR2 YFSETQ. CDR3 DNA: TGCGCCAGCAGTTCGACCGGGAACTCGAACACTGAAGCTTTCTTT. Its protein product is CASSSTGNSNTEAFF.

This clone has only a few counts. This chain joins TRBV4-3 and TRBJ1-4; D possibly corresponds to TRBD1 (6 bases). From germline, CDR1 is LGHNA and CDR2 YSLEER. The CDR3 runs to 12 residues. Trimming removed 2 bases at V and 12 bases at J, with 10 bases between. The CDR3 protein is CASSQKQGELFF. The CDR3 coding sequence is TGCGCCAGCAGCCAAAAACAGGGTGAACTGTTTTTT.

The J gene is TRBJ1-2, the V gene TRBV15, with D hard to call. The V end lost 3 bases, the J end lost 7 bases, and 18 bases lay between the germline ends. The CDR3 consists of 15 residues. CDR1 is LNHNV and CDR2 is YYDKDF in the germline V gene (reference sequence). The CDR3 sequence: CATSSGRYRLAGYTF. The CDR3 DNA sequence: TGTGCCACCAGCAGCGGGAGGTACAGATTAGCTGGCTACACCTTC. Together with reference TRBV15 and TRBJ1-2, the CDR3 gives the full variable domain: DAMVIQNPRYQVTQFGKPVTLSCSQTLNHNVMYWYQQKSSQAPKLLFHYYDKDFNNEADTPDNFQSRRPNTSFCFLDIRSPGLGDTAMYLCATSSGRYRLAGYTFGSGTRLTVV.

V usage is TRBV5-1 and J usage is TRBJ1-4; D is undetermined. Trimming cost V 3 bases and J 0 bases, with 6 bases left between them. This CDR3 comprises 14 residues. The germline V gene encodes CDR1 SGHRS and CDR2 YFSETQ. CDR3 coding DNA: TGCGCCAGCAGCTGGACTTCAACTAATGAAAAACTGTTTTTT. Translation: CASSWTSTNEKLFF.

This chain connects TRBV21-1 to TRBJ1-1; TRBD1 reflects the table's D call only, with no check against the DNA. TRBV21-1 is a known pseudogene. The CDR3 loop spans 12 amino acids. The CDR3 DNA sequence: TGTGCCAGCAGATACAGGGACACTGAAGCTTTCTTT. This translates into CASRYRDTEAFF.

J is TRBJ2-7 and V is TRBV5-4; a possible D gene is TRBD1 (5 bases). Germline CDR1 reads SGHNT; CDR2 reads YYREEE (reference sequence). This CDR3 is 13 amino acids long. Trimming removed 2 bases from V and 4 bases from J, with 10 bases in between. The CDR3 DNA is TGTGCCAGCAGCTTTCAGGGCAGGTACGAGCAGTACTTC. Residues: CASSFQGRYEQYF.

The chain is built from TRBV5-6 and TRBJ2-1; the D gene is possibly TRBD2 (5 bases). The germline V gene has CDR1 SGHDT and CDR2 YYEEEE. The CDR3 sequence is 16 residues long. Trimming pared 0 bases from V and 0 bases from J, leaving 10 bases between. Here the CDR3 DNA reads TGTGCCAGCAGCTTGGGGCCGGGGAGCTCCTACAATGAGCAGTTCTTC. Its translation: CASSLGPGSSYNEQFF.

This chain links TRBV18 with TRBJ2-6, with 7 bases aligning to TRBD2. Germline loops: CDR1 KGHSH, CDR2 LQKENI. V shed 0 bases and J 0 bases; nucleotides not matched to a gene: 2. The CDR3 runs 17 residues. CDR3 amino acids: CASSPPGGSSGANVLTF. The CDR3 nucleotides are TGTGCCAGCTCACCACCGGGGGGGTCCTCTGGGGCCAACGTCCTGACTTTC.

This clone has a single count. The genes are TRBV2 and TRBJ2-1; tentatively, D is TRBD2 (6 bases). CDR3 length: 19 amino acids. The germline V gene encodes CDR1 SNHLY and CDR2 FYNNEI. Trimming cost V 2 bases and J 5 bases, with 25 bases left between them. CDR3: CASSEHERGWGQDHNEQFF. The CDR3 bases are TGTGCCAGCAGTGAACACGAACGGGGGTGGGGCCAAGACCACAATGAGCAGTTCTTC.

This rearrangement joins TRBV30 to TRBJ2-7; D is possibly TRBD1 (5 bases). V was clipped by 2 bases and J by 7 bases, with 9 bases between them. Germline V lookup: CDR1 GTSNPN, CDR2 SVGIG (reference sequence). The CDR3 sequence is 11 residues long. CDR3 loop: CAWSQRGEQYF. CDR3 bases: TGTGCCTGGAGTCAAAGGGGTGAGCAGTACTTC. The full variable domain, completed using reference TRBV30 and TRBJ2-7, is SQTIHQWPATLVQPVGSPLSLECTVEGTSNPNLYWYRQAAGRGLQLLFYSVGIGQISSEVPQNLSASRPQDRQFILSSKKLLLSDSGFYLCAWSQRGEQYFGPGTRLTVT.

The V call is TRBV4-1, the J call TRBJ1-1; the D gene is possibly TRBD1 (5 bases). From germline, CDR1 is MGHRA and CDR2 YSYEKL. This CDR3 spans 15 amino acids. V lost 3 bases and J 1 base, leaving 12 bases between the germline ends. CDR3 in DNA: TGCGCCAGCAGCCACCGGACAACAGGGAACACTGAAGCTTTCTTT. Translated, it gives CASSHRTTGNTEAFF.

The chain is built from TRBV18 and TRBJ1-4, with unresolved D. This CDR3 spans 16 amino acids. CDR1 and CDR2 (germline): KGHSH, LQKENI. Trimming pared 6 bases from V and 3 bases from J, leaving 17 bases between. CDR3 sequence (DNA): TGTGCCAGCTCGCCAGCCGTTGGGAGGGCTAATGAAAAACTGTTTTTT. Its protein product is CASSPAVGRANEKLFF.

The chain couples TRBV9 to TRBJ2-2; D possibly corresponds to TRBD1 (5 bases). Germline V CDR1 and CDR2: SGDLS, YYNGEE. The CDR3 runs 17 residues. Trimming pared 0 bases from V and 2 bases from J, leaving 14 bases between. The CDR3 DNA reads TGTGCCAGCAGCGTAGGAAGAACAGGAGCAAACACCGGGGAGCTGTTTTTT. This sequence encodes CASSVGRTGANTGELFF.

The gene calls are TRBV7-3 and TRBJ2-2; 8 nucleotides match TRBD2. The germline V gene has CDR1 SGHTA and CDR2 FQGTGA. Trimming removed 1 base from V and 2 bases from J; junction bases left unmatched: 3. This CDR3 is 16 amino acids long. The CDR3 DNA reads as TGTGCCAGCAGCTTAATCGGGGGGGCAAACACCGGGGAGCTGTTTTTT. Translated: CASSLIGGANTGELFF.

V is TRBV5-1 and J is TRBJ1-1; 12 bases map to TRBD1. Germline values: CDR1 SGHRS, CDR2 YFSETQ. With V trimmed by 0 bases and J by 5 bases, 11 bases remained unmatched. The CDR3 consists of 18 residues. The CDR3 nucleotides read TGCGCCAGCAGCTTGGCGAGAGGGACAGGGGGCAGGGGGACTGAAGCTTTCTTT. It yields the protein CASSLARGTGGRGTEAFF.

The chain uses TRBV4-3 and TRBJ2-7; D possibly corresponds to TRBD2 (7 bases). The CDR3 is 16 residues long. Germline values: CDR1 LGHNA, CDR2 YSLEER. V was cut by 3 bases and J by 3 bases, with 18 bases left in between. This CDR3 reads CASSQGTGGGYYEQYF. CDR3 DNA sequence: TGCGCCAGCAGCCAGGGGACGGGCGGGGGCTACTACGAGCAGTACTTC.

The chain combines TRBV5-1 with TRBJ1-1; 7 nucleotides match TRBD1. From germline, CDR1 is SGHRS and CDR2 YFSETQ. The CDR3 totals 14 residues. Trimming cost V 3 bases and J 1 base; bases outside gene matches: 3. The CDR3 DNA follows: TGCGCCAGCAGCTCCGGGACAGAGAACACTGAAGCTTTCTTT. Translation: CASSSGTENTEAFF.

The CDR3 region is CASSRDRGEQYF. DNA of the CDR3: TGTGCCAGCTCACGGGACAGGGGCGAGCAGTACTTC. The genes are TRBV18 and TRBJ2-7, with 10 bases fitting TRBD1. The CDR3 runs to 12 residues. Germline V gives CDR1 KGHSH, CDR2 LQKENI. Trimming removed 4 bases from V and 6 bases from J; junction bases left unmatched: 0.

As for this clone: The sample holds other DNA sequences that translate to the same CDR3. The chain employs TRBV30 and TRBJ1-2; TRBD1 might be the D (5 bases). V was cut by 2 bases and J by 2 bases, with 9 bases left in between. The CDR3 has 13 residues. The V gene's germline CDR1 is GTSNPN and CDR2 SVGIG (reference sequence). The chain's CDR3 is CAWSPGINYGYTF. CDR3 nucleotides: TGTGCCTGGAGTCCAGGGATAAACTATGGCTACACCTTC.

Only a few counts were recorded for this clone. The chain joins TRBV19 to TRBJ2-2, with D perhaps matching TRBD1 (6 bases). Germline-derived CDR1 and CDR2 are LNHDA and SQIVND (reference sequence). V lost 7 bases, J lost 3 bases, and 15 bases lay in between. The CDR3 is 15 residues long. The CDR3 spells CASTSDRTDTGELFF. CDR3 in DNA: TGTGCCAGTACCTCCGACAGGACGGACACCGGGGAGCTGTTTTTT.